The 3 T cell receptor beta chains given below trace back to one sample, sequenced in a study of chemoradiotherapy in HPV16-positive cancers. Assay: immunoSEQ multiplex PCR; the TCRdb copy retains only in-frame clones and omits some. The sample contains roughly 17,000 clones, 90% to 95% of which appear only once. The specimen comprised blood, sampled from a patient who underwent chemoradiotherapy. Source of these receptors: a human donor with HPV-associated anogenital cancer.

V is TRBV4-1 and J is TRBJ1-5, with D perhaps TRBD1 (5 bases). CDR3 length: 15 residues. Germline assignment: CDR1 MGHRA and CDR2 YSYEKL. Trimming took off 0 bases at V and 4 bases at J, with 10 bases between the two ends. CDR3 residues: CASSQEDKSNQPQHF. CDR3 bases: TGCGCCAGCAGCCAAGAGGACAAGAGTAATCAGCCCCAGCATTTT.

The genes are TRBV2 and TRBJ2-3, with D possibly matching TRBD2 (6 bases). The length of the CDR3 is 12 residues. V lost 5 bases, J lost 6 bases, and 9 bases lay in between. The germline V gene encodes CDR1 SNHLY and CDR2 FYNNEI. CDR3 in DNA: TGTGCCAGCAGTTACGCGGGGGATACGCAGTATTTT. This sequence encodes CASSYAGDTQYF. Based on the CDR3 plus reference TRBV2 and TRBJ2-3, the full variable domain is EPEVTQTPSHQVTQMGQEVILRCVPISNHLYFYWYRQILGQKVEFLVSFYNNEISEKSEIFDDQFSVERPDGSNFTLKIRSTKLEDSAMYFCASSYAGDTQYFGPGTRLTVL.

This chain uses TRBV9 with TRBJ1-4, with no clear D. This CDR3 is built from 13 residues. The V gene lost 3 bases and the J gene lost 8 bases, with 11 bases spanning the gap. The germline CDR1 and CDR2 sequences are SGDLS and YYNGEE. The CDR3 coding sequence is TGTGCCAGCAGCGCGGGGATTGGGGAAAAACTGTTTTTT. Translated: CASSAGIGEKLFF.